The 4 T cell receptor beta chains given below trace back to one sample, sequenced in a study of Graves' ophthalmopathy and Graves' hyperthyroidism. Beta-chain TCR CDR3 regions were amplified from RNA transcripts. Scientists carried out first-round RT-PCR using HTBI primers and then a second-round multiplex PCR. TCRdb recomputed calls from the multiplex PCR reads with MiXCR, one row per CDR3 protein. The sample includes more than 1,000,000 distinct CDR3 sequences, roughly 35% of them seen just once. Sample: peripheral blood or thyroid tissue (not recorded which). The receptors were gathered from an adult man with Graves' hyperthyroidism.

Many counts were recorded for this clonotype. The genes are TRBV19 and TRBJ2-5, with a tentative D call TRBD2 (6 bases). Germline V gene data show CDR1 as LNHDA and CDR2 as SQIVND (reference sequence). V was clipped by 5 bases and J by 5 bases, with 12 bases between them. The CDR3 is 13 residues long. The CDR3 loop is CASSWDLGETQYF. The CDR3 DNA reads as TGTGCCAGTAGTTGGGACTTGGGCGAGACCCAGTACTTC.

This clonotype was seen ten or more times. The rearrangement links TRBV2 to TRBJ1-5; D uncertain. Trimming cost V 0 bases and J 11 bases, with 17 bases left between them. Germline CDR1 is SNHLY and CDR2 is FYNNEI. The CDR3 is 15 residues long. The CDR3 coding sequence is TGTGCCAGCAGTGAAGCTCCTAGTGTCCTTGTGGCCCAGCATTTT. Translation gives CASSEAPSVLVAQHF.

The genes are TRBV25-1 and TRBJ1-2; D possibly corresponds to TRBD1 (5 bases). V shed 5 bases and J shed 4 bases, with 17 bases lying between them. Germline V lookup: CDR1 MGHDK, CDR2 SYGVNS. The CDR3 has 15 residues. The CDR3 region is CASSLGTGVIYGYTF. DNA for the CDR3: TGTGCCAGCAGTCTCGGCACGGGGGTGATCTATGGCTACACCTTC.

This clonotype was counted only a few times. J is TRBJ1-6 and V is TRBV12-3 or TRBV12-4; TRBD1 matches at 8 bases. The CDR3 runs 14 residues. V gave up 4 bases and J gave up 10 bases; unmatched junction bases: 6. This chain's CDR3 is CASSSTGVGSPLHF. The CDR3 DNA is TGTGCCAGCAGTTCGACAGGGGTAGGGTCACCCCTCCACTTT.